Listed below are T cell receptor beta chains from one sample, sequenced in a study of cytomegalovirus exposure and HLA in healthy donors. TCRdb keeps only in-frame clones here, not all; method: immunoSEQ multiplex PCR. The sample holds 150,000 to 200,000 clones, 70% to 90% seen once. The sequencing input was PBMCs. These receptor sequences come from a woman aged 25-40 years in good health and CMV-seronegative. Both conserved end residues are part of each CDR3.

V: TRBV15; J: TRBJ2-7; CDR3: CATSREGVSYEQYF
V: TRBV11-3; J: TRBJ2-3; CDR3: CASSIQGPSTDTQYF
V: TRBV7-9; J: TRBJ1-4; CDR3: CASSWQGRSNEKLFF
V: TRBV5-1; J: TRBJ1-1; CDR3: CASSYQGAIPMNTEAFF
V: TRBV5-4; J: TRBJ1-1; CDR3: CASSLWEGVDTEAFF
V: TRBV29-1; J: TRBJ1-1; CDR3: CSVEDQGGDREAFF
V: TRBV10-2; J: TRBJ2-3; CDR3: CASSGIDRRTSDTQYF
V: TRBV7-8; J: NA; CDR3: CASSLPGPGQGAYEQYF
V: TRBV27; J: TRBJ1-1; CDR3: CASSLSVYTEAFF
V: TRBV11-2; J: TRBJ2-5; CDR3: CASSLRQPSTQYF
V: TRBV15; J: TRBJ2-6; CDR3: CATSSVRDRGSGANVLTF
V: TRBV21-1; J: TRBJ1-3; CDR3: CARGQVPGNTIYF
V: TRBV11-2; J: TRBJ2-6; CDR3: CASGLKAGGFGANVLTF
V: TRBV4-3; J: TRBJ2-3; CDR3: CASSQEDRGFTDTQYF
V: TRBV27; J: TRBJ2-3; CDR3: CASTRDRVTDTQYF
V: TRBV7-2; J: TRBJ1-2; CDR3: CASSLVLGSPNYGYTF
V: TRBV5-8; J: TRBJ2-6; CDR3: CASRYWLGQGARGANVLTF
V: TRBV28; J: TRBJ1-2; CDR3: CASSLRDRLVHGYTF
V: TRBV6-6; J: TRBJ1-4; CDR3: CASSYGTGRNEKLFF
V: TRBV2; J: TRBJ2-3; CDR3: CASSVDRGAQDTQYF
V: TRBV27; J: TRBJ1-1; CDR3: CASRDEMAGKAFF
V: TRBV10-2; J: TRBJ1-5; CDR3: CASRPQRGQPQHF
V: TRBV27; J: TRBJ2-4; CDR3: CASSSVGTAENSQYF
V: TRBV7-2; J: TRBJ1-1; CDR3: CASSLGTGMNTEAFF
V: TRBV5-6; J: TRBJ2-3; CDR3: CASSGGLAGGLDFSDTQYF
V: TRBV19; J: TRBJ1-5; CDR3: CASSKGSGGLNQPQHF
V: TRBV7-9; J: TRBJ2-7; CDR3: CASSSRDRGSEQYF
V: TRBV7-8; J: TRBJ1-6; CDR3: CASSLGQPDSPLHF
V: TRBV6-6; J: TRBJ1-5; CDR3: CASSYSGSRVGQPQHF
V: TRBV27; J: TRBJ2-3; CDR3: CASRKRETSTDTQYF
V: TRBV28; J: TRBJ2-2; CDR3: CASRKLAGGPLFTGELFF
V: TRBV11-3; J: TRBJ2-7; CDR3: CASSPEGQDPSYEQYF
V: TRBV25-1; J: TRBJ1-4; CDR3: CASSDGQGGEKLFF
V: TRBV18; J: TRBJ2-5; CDR3: CASSRVHGTLKETQYF
V: TRBV6-5; J: TRBJ2-5; CDR3: CASTYGDREETQYF
V: TRBV7-2; J: TRBJ2-1; CDR3: CASSLAPSRTGNNEQFF
V: TRBV28; J: TRBJ1-6; CDR3: CASSLWEGNSPLHF
V: TRBV6-1; J: TRBJ1-1; CDR3: CASFGYTEAFF
V: TRBV19; J: TRBJ1-2; CDR3: CASSERQGGLSGYTF
V: TRBV25-1; J: TRBJ2-2; CDR3: CASARGGELFF
V: TRBV28; J: TRBJ2-7; CDR3: CASSPDGTGGYEQYF
V: TRBV7-2; J: TRBJ1-2; CDR3: CASSSGDYGYTF